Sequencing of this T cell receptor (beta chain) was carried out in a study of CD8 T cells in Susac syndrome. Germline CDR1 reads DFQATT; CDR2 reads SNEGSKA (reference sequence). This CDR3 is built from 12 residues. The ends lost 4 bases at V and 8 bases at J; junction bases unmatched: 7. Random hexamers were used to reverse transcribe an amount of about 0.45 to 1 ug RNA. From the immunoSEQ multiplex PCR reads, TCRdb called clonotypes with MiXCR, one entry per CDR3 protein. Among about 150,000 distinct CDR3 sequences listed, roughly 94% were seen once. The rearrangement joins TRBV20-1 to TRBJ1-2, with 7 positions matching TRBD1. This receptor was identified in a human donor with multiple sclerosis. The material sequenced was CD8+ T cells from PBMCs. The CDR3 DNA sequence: TGCAGTGCTACTCAGGGGGGTTCGGGCTACACCTTC. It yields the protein CSATQGGSGYTF.